A single sample gave rise to the 30 T cell receptor beta chains below, sequenced in a study of neoadjuvant nivolumab and ipilimumab in lung cancer (TCRdb year 2020). Read against the paper, the sample's time point label means: at surgical resection after neoadjuvant nivolumab +/- ipilimumab. Receptor amplification or capture employed the immunoSEQ multiplex PCR assay. TCRdb took over this immuneACCESS table, retaining in-frame rearrangements with V and J assigned. Such tables are incomplete; in checked studies, under half of the missing clones stem from an unresolved V gene, and the remainder is unexplained. The sample table shows 30,000 or so clones, and 83% are seen once. 4.5% to 5.5% of the sample lies in the top ten. This specimen was tumor tissue, taken after neoadjuvant nivolumab, alone or with ipilimumab, at or shortly before surgery. The receptors derive from an adult with non-small cell lung cancer.

This clone was found once. This chain links TRBV6-1 with TRBJ2-3; D is possibly TRBD2 (5 bases). The CDR3 length is 12 residues. The V gene lost 10 bases and the J gene lost 5 bases, with 13 bases spanning the gap. CDR1 is MNHNS and CDR2 is SASEGT in the germline V gene. Written as DNA, the CDR3 is TGTGCCACCACCTTACGGGGAGATACGCAGTATTTT. Translating it yields CATTLRGDTQYF.

This clone was found once. CDR3 in amino acids: CASSSDRVEETQYF. CDR3 coding DNA: TGTGCCAGCAGTTCTGACAGGGTGGAGGAGACCCAGTACTTC. The chain links TRBV5-6 to TRBJ2-5; 7 nucleotides agree with TRBD1. Germline CDR1 and CDR2: SGHDT and YYEEEE. The CDR3 length is 14 residues. Losses at the gene ends were 5 bases for V and 5 bases for J; bases not matched to a gene: 9.

The gene calls are TRBV6-5 and TRBJ1-5; 8 bases are shared with TRBD1. Losses at the gene ends were 6 bases for V and 7 bases for J; bases not matched to a gene: 8. The CDR3 covers 14 residues. Germline V gene lookup returns CDR1 MNHEY and CDR2 SVGAGI. In nucleotides, the CDR3 is TGTGCCAGCAGGGGGACAGGTATTGGACAGCCCCAGCATTTT. Amino acids: CASRGTGIGQPQHF.

The rearrangement uses TRBV30 and TRBJ2-2; D might be TRBD1 or TRBD2, each matching 5 bases. Germline V lookup: CDR1 GTSNPN, CDR2 SVGIG (reference sequence). The CDR3 has 17 residues. V lost 0 bases to trimming and J lost 5 bases, with 19 bases between them. The CDR3 nucleotides read TGTGCCTGGAGTGTACGCCGGCCCCCGGGGCGAACCGGGGAGCTGTTTTTT. Translation: CAWSVRRPPGRTGELFF.

The chain employs TRBV29-1 and TRBJ1-2; tentatively, D is TRBD1 (5 bases). CDR1 is SQVTM, CDR2 ANQGSEA, per germline. Trimming left V 5 bases short and J 7 bases short, with 20 bases between. The CDR3 has 14 amino acids. The CDR3 region has the DNA TGCAGCGTTCAAAGAGGGGCGAGCGATGGTGGCTACACCTTC. It codes for CSVQRGASDGGYTF.

V usage is TRBV5-1 and J usage is TRBJ2-7; 7 bases align to TRBD2. This CDR3 is built from 19 residues. Per germline, CDR1 SGHRS and CDR2 YFSETQ. Trimming took 5 bases from V and 2 from J; bases not matched to a gene: 22. This CDR3 reads CASRRGILVDNLNTYEQYF. The CDR3, as DNA: TGCGCCAGCAGGCGGGGGATTCTGGTCGATAACCTAAATACCTACGAGCAGTACTTC.

The sample holds a few counts of this clone. The gene calls are TRBV7-9 and TRBJ1-2; D is undetermined. The germline CDR1 and CDR2 sequences are SEHNR and FQNEAQ (reference sequence). The V end lost 3 bases, the J end lost 0 bases, and 11 bases lay between the germline ends. CDR3 size: 15 residues. The CDR3 reads CASSLMEAANYGYTF. The CDR3 DNA reads as TGTGCCAGCAGCTTGATGGAAGCGGCTAACTATGGCTACACCTTC.

The chain has TRBV7-2 and TRBJ1-2; 9 bases fit TRBD1. The CDR3 totals 14 residues. After removal of 2 bases from V and 8 bases from J, the junction contained 6 bases not matched to a gene. Germline V gives CDR1 SGHTA, CDR2 FQGNSA. DNA of the CDR3: TGTGCCAGCAGCTTATTACAGGGGGCGCCCGGCTACACCTTC. Translated, it gives CASSLLQGAPGYTF.

The table lists this clone with a count of one. The chain employs TRBV7-9 and TRBJ2-2; unclear D gene. The CDR3 has 15 residues. V lost 1 base, J lost 2 bases, and 8 bases lay in between. The germline gives CDR1 SEHNR, CDR2 FQNEAQ (reference sequence). CDR3 amino acids: CASSLDPRNTGELFF. The CDR3 DNA is TGTGCCAGCAGCTTAGACCCCAGAAACACCGGGGAGCTGTTTTTT.

The chain couples TRBV7-2 to TRBJ1-2; tentatively, D is TRBD1 (5 bases). This CDR3 comprises 15 residues. V gave up 5 bases and J gave up 8 bases, with 21 bases separating them. CDR1 and CDR2 from the germline V gene are SGHTA and FQGNSA. Written as DNA, the CDR3 is TGTGCCAGCAGCCCCCGGACCCGTAGGGGAGACGGCTACACCTTC. Protein product: CASSPRTRRGDGYTF.

V is TRBV10-3 and J is TRBJ1-5; D is uncertain. The germline gives CDR1 ENHRY, CDR2 SYGVKD. There are 15 residues in the CDR3. Deletions cut 10 bases from V and 4 bases from J, with 20 bases between. This CDR3 reads CATADTSYLNQPQHF. The CDR3 DNA follows: TGTGCCACGGCTGACACTTCGTACCTGAATCAGCCCCAGCATTTT.

The chain has TRBV4-1 and TRBJ1-1; TRBD1 agrees at 8 bases. CDR1 is MGHRA and CDR2 is YSYEKL in the germline V gene. The CDR3 length is 17 residues. V gave up 4 bases and J gave up 3 bases; unmatched junction bases: 13. CDR3 in DNA: TGCGCCAGCAGCCTCAGGGGGCCGCCAGCAGCGGACACTGAAGCTTTCTTT. Protein sequence: CASSLRGPPAADTEAFF.

The chain combines TRBV30 with TRBJ2-2; possible D gene TRBD2, 6 bases. The length of the CDR3 is 14 residues. V was cut by 5 bases and J by 7 bases, with 17 bases left in between. The germline V gene has CDR1 GTSNPN and CDR2 SVGIG (reference sequence). The CDR3 reads CAWAYGTLNGELFF. The CDR3 region has the DNA TGTGCCTGGGCTTACGGGACTCTGAACGGGGAGCTGTTTTTT.

The V and J genes are TRBV28 and TRBJ2-7; a weak D match, TRBD2 (5 bases). There are 13 residues in the CDR3. V was pared by 5 bases and J by 2 bases, with 10 bases between. The V gene's germline CDR1 is MDHEN and CDR2 SYDVKM. The CDR3 protein is CASSPHGTYEQYF. CDR3 in DNA: TGTGCCAGCAGTCCCCACGGGACCTACGAGCAGTACTTC.

This clone was seen a single time. The V and J genes are TRBV18 and TRBJ2-1; no firm D call. Germline V gene data show CDR1 as KGHSH and CDR2 as LQKENI. V lost 2 bases to trimming and J lost 6 bases, with 5 bases between them. The CDR3 extends over 12 amino acids. The CDR3 nucleotides read TGTGCCAGCTCACCAATTAGCAATGAGCAGTTCTTC. This gives the protein CASSPISNEQFF.

This clone was counted between two and nine times. The gene calls are TRBV5-1 and TRBJ1-5; 7 nucleotides agree with TRBD1. V was pared by 2 bases and J by 9 bases, with 8 bases of the junction left unmatched. Per the germline V gene, CDR1 is SGHRS and CDR2 is YFSETQ. This CDR3 is 14 amino acids long. The CDR3, as DNA: TGCGCCAGCAGCTTAAGCCCCTCAGGGGGGCCCCAGCATTTT. It encodes CASSLSPSGGPQHF.

V gene TRBV13 combines with J gene TRBJ2-2; no firm D call. The CDR3 extends over 14 amino acids. The ends were cut back, 1 base at V and 1 base at J, with 4 bases in the middle. Per the germline V gene, CDR1 is PRHDT and CDR2 is FYEKMQ (reference sequence). The CDR3 DNA follows: TGTGCCAGCAGCTTAGTCGGGAACACCGGGGAGCTGTTTTTT. Its protein product is CASSLVGNTGELFF. The full variable domain, with the rest looked up from reference TRBV13 and TRBJ2-2, is AAGVIQSPRHLIKEKRETATLKCYPIPRHDTVYWYQQGPGQDPQFLISFYEKMQSDKGSIPDRFSAQQFSDYHSELNMSSLELGDSALYFCASSLVGNTGELFFGEGSRLTVL.

The chain employs TRBV7-9 and TRBJ2-3; D possibly uses TRBD1 or TRBD2 (5 bases each). The germline gives CDR1 SEHNR, CDR2 FQNEAQ (reference sequence). The CDR3 is made up of 13 amino acids. The V and J ends lost 5 bases and 6 bases respectively, with 12 bases between them. The CDR3 spells CASSRSWGDTQYF. CDR3 in DNA: TGTGCCAGCAGCCGCTCCTGGGGGGATACGCAGTATTTT.

The chain links TRBV7-2 to TRBJ2-2; D is possibly TRBD2 (6 bases). Trimming stripped 1 base from V and 7 bases from J, with 16 bases between. CDR1 is SGHTA, CDR2 FQGNSA, per germline. The CDR3 length is 16 residues. The CDR3 loop reads CASSLGGAGIVGELFF. CDR3 in DNA: TGTGCCAGCAGCTTAGGAGGGGCGGGAATTGTCGGGGAGCTGTTTTTT.

The V gene is TRBV27, the J gene TRBJ1-2; D is possibly TRBD1 (5 bases). The germline gives CDR1 MNHEY, CDR2 SMNVEV (reference sequence). The CDR3 has 16 amino acids. V was trimmed by 0 bases and J by 5 bases, leaving 16 bases between them. CDR3 sequence: CASSLSPPRGPYGYTF. The DNA for the CDR3 is TGTGCCAGCAGTTTATCTCCCCCCCGGGGACCTTATGGCTACACCTTC.

This chain joins TRBV5-4 and TRBJ2-2, with TRBD1 identical over 10 bases. Germline trimming cut 3 bases from V and 7 bases from J; bases unmatched to any gene: 15. The CDR3 is 18 residues long. Germline V CDR1 and CDR2: SGHNT, YYREEE (reference sequence). The chain's CDR3 is CASSSYTVTGGRSGELFF. In DNA, the CDR3 is TGTGCCAGCAGCTCCTACACCGTGACAGGGGGCAGGAGCGGGGAGCTGTTTTTT.

V gene TRBV11-2 combines with J gene TRBJ2-1; D not certain. Germline V CDR1 and CDR2: SGHAT, FQNNGV. V was cut by 5 bases and J by 8 bases, with 7 bases left in between. The CDR3 spans 11 residues. In DNA, the CDR3 is TGTGCCAGCAGCCCACGGGATGAGCAGTTCTTC. Its protein product is CASSPRDEQFF.

This chain connects TRBV7-9 to TRBJ1-1, with 8 bases that match TRBD1. This CDR3 region has 14 residues. V lost 3 bases and J lost 3; bases outside the gene matches: 3. The germline CDR1 and CDR2 sequences are SEHNR and FQNEAQ (reference sequence). This CDR3 reads CASSFGTGYTEAFF. The CDR3 DNA is TGTGCCAGCAGCTTCGGGACAGGATACACTGAAGCTTTCTTT.

The chain couples TRBV14 to TRBJ2-5; 8 bases line up with TRBD2. TRBJ2-7 matches the DNA end more closely, so the J call is doubtful. The CDR3 has 18 residues. The germline V gene has CDR1 SGHDN and CDR2 FVKESK. The CDR3 is CASSQDLLAGTIFYEQYF. The CDR3 DNA reads as TGTGCCAGCAGCCAAGACCTTTTAGCGGGAACAATCTTCTACGAGCAGTACTTC.

The rearrangement links TRBV6-1 to TRBJ1-1; D call uncertain. Trimming removed 7 bases from V and 4 bases from J, with 4 bases in between. The CDR3 runs 10 residues. Germline lookup yields CDR1 MNHNS and CDR2 SASEGT. Here the CDR3 DNA reads TGTGCCAGCAAGGGCACTGAAGCTTTCTTT. Translation: CASKGTEAFF.

This chain uses TRBV5-1 with TRBJ2-5; D is undetermined. The CDR3 is 12 amino acids. V dropped 3 bases and J dropped 2 bases, with 5 bases sitting between them. Germline-derived CDR1 and CDR2 are SGHRS and YFSETQ. The CDR3 region is CASSSNQETQYF. Written as DNA, the CDR3 is TGCGCCAGCAGCTCGAATCAAGAGACCCAGTACTTC.

The chain combines TRBV29-1 with TRBJ2-7; 8 nucleotides match TRBD2. Germline values: CDR1 SQVTM, CDR2 ANQGSEA. The CDR3 is made up of 15 amino acids. V lost 8 bases, J lost 2 bases, and 14 bases stayed unmatched. The CDR3 nucleotides read TGCAGCTACCAAATAGGGGCGGGGGGACCCTACGAGCAGTACTTC. Protein: CSYQIGAGGPYEQYF.

This clone was picked up a small number of times. The chain carries TRBV4-2 and TRBJ2-2, with 11 bases lining up with TRBD2. With 4 bases clipped from V and 2 bases from J, the junction kept 9 bases outside the gene matches. Germline V gene sequence: CDR1 LGHNA, CDR2 YNFKEQ. The CDR3 totals 18 residues. The CDR3 spells CASSPRLAGTPNTGELFF. The CDR3 DNA reads TGTGCCAGCAGCCCTCGACTAGCGGGGACACCCAACACCGGGGAGCTGTTTTTT.

J is TRBJ2-5 and V is TRBV5-4, with D possibly being TRBD1 (5 bases). In germline, CDR1 is SGHNT, CDR2 YYREEE (reference sequence). CDR3 size: 14 residues. Deletions cut 4 bases from V and 0 bases from J, with 10 bases between. The CDR3 DNA follows: TGTGCCAGCAGCAAGGACACTTACCAAGAGACCCAGTACTTC. This sequence encodes CASSKDTYQETQYF.

CDR3 residues: CASSLVLVAGAGDSYEQYF. CDR3 nucleotide sequence: TGTGCCAGCAGCTTAGTTTTGGTAGCGGGAGCCGGGGACTCCTACGAGCAGTACTTC. This sequence joins TRBV13 and TRBJ2-7; the match to TRBD2 covers 9 bases. Germline V gene data show CDR1 as PRHDT and CDR2 as FYEKMQ (reference sequence). The CDR3 length is 19 residues. V lost 1 base to trimming and J lost 0 bases; unmatched junction nucleotides: 13.